This T cell receptor beta chain was captured in a study of T cell repertoires in cytomegalovirus infection. The overall study: Evidence of both CMV infection and a matching HLA type came from public TCR beta signatures.

Ten or more counts support this clonotype. Its antigen is not known. TCRdb re-called the reads with MiXCR, one entry per CDR3 protein. This sample carries about 47,000 distinct CDR3 sequences, roughly 19% of them seen once, and the ten largest clones take around half. Sequencing used CD8+ T cells from cultured PBMCs, obtained from culture after CMV antigen stimulation. The receptor was isolated from a human donor in good health (CMV status not recorded). Some clones in this sample may be carry-over from other donors' samples.

CDR3 loop: CASTPGGADTQYF. The CDR3 DNA is TGTGCCAGCACCCCGGGGGGCGCGGATACGCAGTATTTT. The chain carries TRBV7-9 and TRBJ2-3, with D maybe TRBD2 (7 bases). The CDR3 contains 13 residues. Trimming removed 7 bases at V and 6 bases at J, with 14 bases between. The germline V gene encodes CDR1 SEHNR and CDR2 FQNEAQ (reference sequence).